The 32 T cell receptor beta chains listed next were all sequenced from one sample in a study of human T cells and chemical hapten exposure. From whole blood left unfractionated, total RNA was extracted. Individual cDNA molecules received unique molecular identifiers in the library. Via MiXCR, TCRdb re-called the reads, giving one row per CDR3 protein. The profile shows 95,000 to 150,000 distinct CDR3 sequences, about 7.7% of them singletons. Specimen: whole blood. These receptors were collected from a human donor in good health. Some clones in this sample may be carry-over from other donors' samples.

The rearrangement uses TRBV7-2 and TRBJ1-2, with TRBD1 matching 9 bases. Germline-derived CDR1 and CDR2 are SGHTA and FQGNSA. The CDR3 sequence is 14 residues long. V gave up 5 bases and J gave up 0 bases; unmatched junction bases: 1. DNA of the CDR3: TGTGCCAGCAGCCGGGACAGGGCTAACTATGGCTACACCTTC. It encodes CASSRDRANYGYTF.

In its sample, this clonotype was seen a few times. V gene TRBV4-2 combines with J gene TRBJ2-7; 10 positions agree with TRBD1. This CDR3 is 19 amino acids long. V was clipped by 0 bases and J by 7 bases; unmatched bases: 18. Germline loops: CDR1 LGHNA, CDR2 YNFKEQ. In DNA, the CDR3 is TGTGCCAGCAGCCAAGAAGGTCGCCCCGGGACAGGGGAACCCTGGGAGCAGTACTTC. Its protein product is CASSQEGRPGTGEPWEQYF.

This chain joins TRBV3-1 and TRBJ2-1; D unclear. Germline CDR1 and CDR2: LGHDT and YNNKEL (reference sequence). Trimming left V 1 base short and J 5 bases short, with 15 bases between. The CDR3 has 16 residues. DNA of the CDR3: TGTGCCAGCAGCCAAGGAAGTTTACGTTTAAACAATGAGCAGTTCTTC. Encoded protein: CASSQGSLRLNNEQFF.

The chain combines TRBV18 with TRBJ2-3, with no clear D. The germline V and J ends were trimmed by 3 bases and 5 bases, with 9 bases remaining between them. This CDR3 contains 13 residues. CDR1 KGHSH and CDR2 LQKENI come from the germline V gene. CDR3: CASSPHKGDTQYF. In nucleotides, the CDR3 is TGTGCCAGCTCACCGCATAAGGGAGATACGCAGTATTTT.

The chain links TRBV28 to TRBJ2-2; TRBD1 might be the D (5 bases). V shed 8 bases and J shed 6 bases, with 10 bases lying between them. Per the germline V gene, CDR1 is MDHEN and CDR2 is SYDVKM. The CDR3 is 12 residues long. The DNA of the CDR3 is TGTGCCAGCGTGGACATATCCGGGGAGCTGTTTTTT. Its protein is CASVDISGELFF.

The chain couples TRBV27 to TRBJ2-2; D unclear. Germline V gives CDR1 MNHEY, CDR2 SMNVEV (reference sequence). The germline V and J ends were trimmed by 4 bases and 0 bases, with 6 bases remaining between them. The CDR3 has 14 amino acids. CDR3 DNA: TGTGCCAGCAGTTGGCAGACGAACACCGGGGAGCTGTTTTTT. Amino acids: CASSWQTNTGELFF.

This clonotype was seen a few times. The chain employs TRBV6-1 and TRBJ2-7, with D perhaps TRBD1 (6 bases). Germline-derived CDR1 and CDR2 are MNHNS and SASEGT. This CDR3 has 13 amino acids. Trimming cost V 6 bases and J 5 bases, with 14 bases left between them. The CDR3, as DNA: TGTGCCAGCAGGCCCACAGGGAACGACGAGCAGTACTTC. Its translation: CASRPTGNDEQYF.

The rearrangement joins TRBV2 to TRBJ2-2, with 9 positions matching TRBD1. This CDR3 has 13 amino acids. CDR1 is SNHLY and CDR2 is FYNNEI in the germline V gene. The V and J ends lost 6 bases and 8 bases, in that order; junction bases with no gene match: 4. Written as DNA, the CDR3 is TGTGCCAGCAGCGGGACAGGGAATGGGGAGCTGTTTTTT. Translating gives CASSGTGNGELFF.

This clonotype occurred many times. CDR3 sequence reads: CSATDRGLNEAFF. As DNA, the CDR3 is TGCAGTGCGACGGACAGGGGCTTGAATGAAGCTTTCTTT. The chain couples TRBV20-1 to TRBJ1-1; 9 positions match TRBD1. CDR1 and CDR2 (germline): DFQATT, SNEGSKA (reference sequence). This CDR3 is built from 13 residues. The V segment lost 6 bases and the J segment 7 bases; nucleotides outside the gene matches: 9.

This clonotype was seen many times. The rearrangement links TRBV20-1 to TRBJ2-7, with TRBD2 matching over 8 bases. J was trimmed by 1 base and V by 0 bases; bases with no gene match: 5. The germline CDR1 and CDR2 sequences are DFQATT and SNEGSKA (reference sequence). The CDR3 loop spans 15 amino acids. This CDR3 reads CSARELRGGSYEQYF. Written as DNA, the CDR3 is TGCAGTGCTAGAGAACTTCGGGGGGGTTCCTACGAGCAGTACTTC.

The chain links TRBV29-1 to TRBJ2-4, with a tentative D call TRBD1 (5 bases). V was cut by 3 bases and J by 1 base, with 10 bases left in between. CDR3 length equals 14 residues. Germline V gives CDR1 SQVTM, CDR2 ANQGSEA. The CDR3 DNA reads as TGCAGCGTTGAGCAAGGGGCCGCCAAAAACATTCAGTACTTC. Translated, it gives CSVEQGAAKNIQYF.

The chain has TRBV10-3 and TRBJ1-3; TRBD1 aligns across 8 bases. Germline lookup yields CDR1 ENHRY and CDR2 SYGVKD. The CDR3 is made up of 12 amino acids. V was pared by 8 bases and J by 5 bases, with 2 bases of the junction left unmatched. This CDR3 is CAIRTGRNTIYF. Here the CDR3 DNA reads TGTGCCATCCGGACAGGGAGAAACACCATATATTTT.

The rearrangement links TRBV14 to TRBJ1-1; D call uncertain. The CDR3 covers 13 residues. Germline loops: CDR1 SGHDN, CDR2 FVKESK. The CDR3 spells CVSAGQLNTEAFF. CDR3 nucleotide sequence: TGTGTCAGTGCTGGGCAGCTGAACACTGAAGCTTTCTTT.

This clonotype was seen many times. The chain couples TRBV27 to TRBJ2-7; 14 nucleotides agree with TRBD2. Germline CDR1 and CDR2: MNHEY and SMNVEV (reference sequence). Germline trimming cut 3 bases from V and 5 bases from J; bases unmatched to any gene: 6. There are 16 residues in the CDR3. The CDR3 DNA reads as TGTGCCAGCAGTTTGGGGGGACTAGCGGGAGCTCACGAGCAGTACTTC. This sequence encodes CASSLGGLAGAHEQYF.

The V gene is TRBV6-2 or TRBV6-3, the J gene TRBJ2-2, with 11 positions matching TRBD1. The CDR3 is made up of 15 amino acids. Germline V gives CDR1 MNHEY, CDR2 SVGEGT. V was pared by 6 bases and J by 4 bases, with 4 bases of the junction left unmatched. CDR3 protein: CASRIGTGGTGELFF. In DNA, the CDR3 is TGTGCCAGCAGAATCGGGACAGGGGGCACCGGGGAGCTGTTTTTT.

This clonotype was observed a few times. V and J are TRBV6-2 or TRBV6-3 and TRBJ2-1; 11 positions agree with TRBD2. In germline, CDR1 is MNHEY, CDR2 SVGEGT. J was trimmed by 9 bases and V by 0 bases; bases with no gene match: 4. CDR3 length equals 15 residues. In DNA form, the CDR3 reads TGTGCCAGCAGTTACTCGCCTAGCGGGGGGATTGAGCAGTTCTTC. It is translated as CASSYSPSGGIEQFF.

In its sample, this clonotype was seen a few times. The chain is built from TRBV4-3 and TRBJ1-2, with D possibly being TRBD1 (5 bases). Trimming stripped 0 bases from V and 8 bases from J, with 13 bases between. Germline assignment: CDR1 LGHNA and CDR2 YSLEER. The CDR3 spans 14 residues. The CDR3 bases are TGCGCCAGCAGCCAAGATGGGGGGTCCCCCGGCTACACCTTC. It translates to CASSQDGGSPGYTF.

This clonotype came up many times. V and J are TRBV7-2 and TRBJ1-6, with TRBD1 matching 8 bases. The germline gives CDR1 SGHTA, CDR2 FQGNSA. J gave up 6 bases and V 2 bases, and 6 bases lay outside the gene matches. The CDR3 consists of 16 residues. The CDR3 is CASSLNGQGANSPLHF. For the CDR3, the DNA is TGTGCCAGCAGCTTAAATGGGCAGGGGGCTAATTCACCCCTCCACTTT.

This clonotype was observed at least ten times. The V gene is TRBV12-5, the J gene TRBJ1-3; a weak D match, TRBD1 (5 bases). V lost 6 bases and J lost 5, with 14 bases in between. The CDR3 runs 14 residues. The V gene's germline CDR1 is LGHNT and CDR2 FRNRAP. The CDR3, as DNA: TGTGCTAGTGGATTTCCGGGACGGCGAAACACCATATATTTT. This encodes CASGFPGRRNTIYF.

On this clonotype itself: With a much larger clone just one base away, this may be a read error. V is TRBV29-1 and J is TRBJ2-1; 9 bases agree with TRBD1. The CDR3 is 14 amino acids. Germline V gene data show CDR1 as SQVTM and CDR2 as ANQGSEA. The CDR3 region has the DNA TGCAGCGTCCAGGGACAGGGAGTCGACAATGAGCGGTTCTTC. Its protein product is CSVQGQGVDNERFF.

CDR3 nucleotide sequence: TGTGCCAGCAGTTACAGGGACAGGGGGACGACCCAGTACTTC. Translated, it gives CASSYRDRGTTQYF. V usage is TRBV6-5 and J usage is TRBJ2-5; 11 nucleotides line up with TRBD1. The CDR3 length is 14 residues. V dropped 2 bases and J dropped 7; count of bases not matched to a gene: 3. Looked up from germline, CDR1 is MNHEY and CDR2 is SVGAGI.

This clonotype has a count of ten or more. The chain links TRBV7-6 to TRBJ1-5, with D hard to call. V was pared by 1 base and J by 7 bases, with 11 bases between. From germline, CDR1 is SGHVS and CDR2 FNYEAQ. The CDR3 consists of 14 residues. The CDR3 DNA is TGTGCCAGCAGCTTAGACGGGGTGGGCCAGCCCCAGCATTTT. Translation: CASSLDGVGQPQHF.

This clonotype was picked up many times. The gene calls are TRBV20-1 and TRBJ1-1, with D possibly TRBD1 on 6 matching bases. Germline V gives CDR1 DFQATT, CDR2 SNEGSKA (reference sequence). V was trimmed by 3 bases and J by 1 base, leaving 18 bases between them. This CDR3 spans 16 amino acids. Here the CDR3 DNA reads TGCAGTGCTAGTTGGGGGACATCGGTTGCGAACACTGAAGCTTTCTTT. It codes for CSASWGTSVANTEAFF.

This chain joins TRBV5-1 and TRBJ2-2; TRBD1 matches at 7 bases. Germline V gene data show CDR1 as SGHRS and CDR2 as YFSETQ. The CDR3 loop spans 15 amino acids. J gave up 5 bases and V 4 bases, and 8 bases lay outside the gene matches. The CDR3 sequence: CASSPTQGKTGELFF. Here the CDR3 DNA reads TGCGCCAGCAGCCCCACACAGGGGAAGACCGGGGAGCTGTTTTTT.

The chain recombines TRBV29-1 with TRBJ2-3; 10 bases are a match to TRBD1. CDR1 and CDR2 (germline): SQVTM, ANQGSEA. V shed 4 bases and J 2 bases; nucleotides not matched to a gene: 9. The CDR3 has 16 amino acids. CDR3 coding DNA: TGCAGCGTTGGAGCTACCGGGACAGGGGCCACAGATACGCAGTATTTT. Its protein product is CSVGATGTGATDTQYF.

The chain links TRBV7-9 to TRBJ2-3, with TRBD1 matching over 10 bases. There are 18 residues in the CDR3. Per the germline V gene, CDR1 is SEHNR and CDR2 is FQNEAQ (reference sequence). Trimming cost V 3 bases and J 0 bases; bases outside gene matches: 9. DNA for the CDR3: TGTGCCAGCAGCTTCCCAAGACCGGGACAGGGGAGCACAGATACGCAGTATTTT. Translation: CASSFPRPGQGSTDTQYF.

CDR3: CASSLWETSSGRTYEQYF. For the CDR3, the DNA is TGCGCCAGCAGCTTGTGGGAAACTTCTAGCGGGCGCACCTACGAGCAGTACTTC. This rearrangement joins TRBV5-1 to TRBJ2-7, with 8 positions matching TRBD2. V lost 1 base and J lost 2; bases outside the gene matches: 14. The CDR3 runs to 18 residues. Germline V gene lookup returns CDR1 SGHRS and CDR2 YFSETQ.

This clonotype showed up many times. The chain joins TRBV7-3 to TRBJ2-1; no clear D. The V and J ends lost 1 base and 2 bases respectively, with 3 bases between them. This CDR3 contains 13 residues. CDR1 SGHTA and CDR2 FQGTGA come from the germline V gene. The CDR3 DNA reads TGTGCCAGCAGCTTAAATGCCTACAATGAGCAGTTCTTC. Its protein is CASSLNAYNEQFF. The whole variable domain, remainder taken from reference TRBV7-3 and TRBJ2-1, is GAGVSQTPSNKVTEKGKYVELRCDPISGHTALYWYRQSLGQGPEFLIYFQGTGAADDSGLPNDRFFAVRPEGSVSTLKIQRTERGDSAVYLCASSLNAYNEQFFGPGTRLTVL.

This clonotype was picked up many times. V and J are TRBV7-9 and TRBJ2-5, with D hard to call. This CDR3 region has 15 residues. Trimming removed 5 bases at V and 4 bases at J, with 17 bases between. Per the germline V gene, CDR1 is SEHNR and CDR2 is FQNEAQ (reference sequence). CDR3: CASSLVVESRETQYF. The CDR3 DNA sequence: TGTGCCAGCAGCCTAGTGGTTGAAAGTCGAGAGACCCAGTACTTC.

The chain uses TRBV7-2 and TRBJ2-3; the match to TRBD2 covers 8 bases. V lost 1 base to trimming and J lost 5 bases; unmatched junction nucleotides: 8. Germline V gene data show CDR1 as SGHTA and CDR2 as FQGNSA. This CDR3 comprises 16 residues. The CDR3: CASSLEARGAIDTQYF. In DNA, the CDR3 is TGTGCCAGCAGCTTAGAGGCGCGGGGGGCCATAGATACGCAGTATTTT.

The chain employs TRBV20-1 and TRBJ2-7; 7 bases are shared with TRBD2. The germline gives CDR1 DFQATT, CDR2 SNEGSKA (reference sequence). The V gene end was trimmed by 6 bases and the J gene end by 3 bases; junction bases not matched to a gene: 5. The CDR3 spans 12 residues. The CDR3 sequence: CSASRENYEQYF. DNA for the CDR3: TGCAGTGCGTCGCGGGAGAACTACGAGCAGTACTTC.

This chain joins TRBV6-4 and TRBJ2-2; perhaps TRBD1 as D (5 bases). The V gene's germline CDR1 is MRHNA and CDR2 SNTAGT. V lost 6 bases and J lost 6, with 17 bases in between. The CDR3 extends over 15 amino acids. The CDR3 DNA reads TGTGCCAGCAGCGGTCGTCAGGGTGTGCCCGGGGAGCTGTTTTTT. Protein: CASSGRQGVPGELFF.